A selection of T cell receptor beta chains follows, all from one sample in a study of OX40 agonist ivuxolimab in advanced cancers. Produced via immunoSEQ multiplex PCR; TCRdb's table is partial and in-frame only. The table shows approximately 100,000 clones, with roughly 91% occurring only once. Sequencing used CD4+ or CD8+ T cells sorted from blood, obtained in a trial of the OX40 agonist ivuxolimab. These receptor sequences come from an adult with an advanced solid tumor such as melanoma, head and neck, liver or kidney cancer. Each CDR3 is given with its conserved first and last residue. D genes are given only for firm matches.

v_gene: TRBV4-2; j_gene: TRBJ2-7; d_gene: TRBD2; CDR3nt: TGTGCCAGCAGCCCCCGGGACTACGCAACCCCTGACGGCGAGCAGTACTTC; CDR3aa: CASSPRDYATPDGEQYF
v_gene: TRBV19; j_gene: TRBJ2-7; d_gene: TRBD1; CDR3nt: TGTGCCAGTAGTAAAGACAGGGTCGGCGAGCAGTACTTC; CDR3aa: CASSKDRVGEQYF
v_gene: TRBV18; j_gene: TRBJ2-5; d_gene: .; CDR3nt: TGTGCCAGCTCACTGGGACAAGAAGAGACCCAGTACTTC; CDR3aa: CASSLGQEETQYF
v_gene: TRBV5-1; j_gene: TRBJ2-7; d_gene: .; CDR3nt: TGCGCCAGCAGCCCGGAAGGACTCAACGGCGAGCAGTACTTC; CDR3aa: CASSPEGLNGEQYF
v_gene: TRBV21-1; j_gene: TRBJ2-2; d_gene: .; CDR3nt: TGTGCCAGCAGCAAAGCGACCGGAACCCTACCGCTGTTTTTT; CDR3aa: CASSKATGTLPLFF
v_gene: TRBV30; j_gene: TRBJ1-4; d_gene: TRBD1; CDR3nt: TGTGCCTCCTCATCGGGACAGTCTGAAAAACTGTTTTTT; CDR3aa: CASSSGQSEKLFF
v_gene: TRBV5-4; j_gene: TRBJ1-2; d_gene: .; CDR3nt: TGTGCCAGCAGCTTCGGCGGTAACTATGGCTACACCTTC; CDR3aa: CASSFGGNYGYTF
v_gene: TRBV7-2; j_gene: TRBJ2-5; d_gene: .; CDR3nt: TGTGCCAGCAGCCCCTCGCGCGTGGGTAGAGAGACCCAGTACTTC; CDR3aa: CASSPSRVGRETQYF
v_gene: TRBV15; j_gene: TRBJ2-5; d_gene: .; CDR3nt: TGTGCCACCAGCAGACCTGGGACTGAGTGGGGAGAGACCCAGTACTTC; CDR3aa: CATSRPGTEWGETQYF
v_gene: TRBV7-9; j_gene: TRBJ1-2; d_gene: TRBD1; CDR3nt: TGTGCCGGATCAGTGTACCGGGACAGAGCTAACTATGGCTACACCTTC; CDR3aa: CAGSVYRDRANYGYTF
v_gene: TRBV6-5; j_gene: TRBJ1-3; d_gene: .; CDR3nt: TGTGCCAGCAGTACCCGCGGGGTAGGAAACACCATATATTTT; CDR3aa: CASSTRGVGNTIYF
v_gene: TRBV6-5; j_gene: TRBJ1-5; d_gene: .; CDR3nt: TGTGCCAGCAGTTTTGGGGACCAGCCCCAGCATTTT; CDR3aa: CASSFGDQPQHF
v_gene: TRBV7-2; j_gene: TRBJ2-7; d_gene: .; CDR3nt: TGTGCCAGCAGCCAAACCCCCCACGAGCAGTACTTC; CDR3aa: CASSQTPHEQYF
v_gene: TRBV15; j_gene: TRBJ2-3; d_gene: .; CDR3nt: TGTGCCACCAGCAGAGGTACTAGGTCAGATACGCAGTATTTT; CDR3aa: CATSRGTRSDTQYF
v_gene: TRBV5-1; j_gene: TRBJ2-3; d_gene: .; CDR3nt: TGCGCCAGCAGCTTGGCCAGTCCTTCAACAGATACGCAGTATTTT; CDR3aa: CASSLASPSTDTQYF
v_gene: TRBV28; j_gene: TRBJ1-1; d_gene: .; CDR3nt: TGTGCCAGCGTTAAGGGCGGGAGGAACACTGAAGCTTTCTTT; CDR3aa: CASVKGGRNTEAFF
v_gene: TRBV5-6; j_gene: TRBJ1-2; d_gene: TRBD1; CDR3nt: TGTGCCAGCAGACGTCCCGGGACAGAAGCTAACTATGGCTACACCTTC; CDR3aa: CASRRPGTEANYGYTF